The T cell receptor (beta chain) described here comes from a study of cytomegalovirus exposure and HLA in healthy donors (dated by TCRdb to 2017 to 2019). For the study in its entirety: A later analysis indicated that the roughly 120 validation repertoires were generated on the platform also employed for the 650 to 850 repertoires of the first cohort. Besides the first cohort of roughly 700 subjects, a separate validation cohort made up of roughly 120 different subjects was used. To predict cytomegalovirus infection status, the study combined high-throughput TCR immunosequencing, statistical association of individual TCRs with disease status, and machine learning. The study aimed to test whether signatures of past pathogen exposure could be identified by cataloging public T cell receptors.

According to the germline V gene, CDR1 reads SGHAT and CDR2 reads FQNNGV. Measured from the cysteine to the phenylalanine, the CDR3 is 15 residues long. Only the CDR3 portion is preserved as DNA: 45 bases, with reading frame beginning at the first base. Relative to germline, V is missing 7 bases and J is missing 10 bases, with 14 bases of the junction outside any gene match. Of note for this clone: What this receptor recognizes is not known. No base quality information exists; no much larger clone differs at one position.

The protocol used for the library was the immunoSEQ multiplex PCR assay. Processing in the source paper ran as follows. A statistical classification framework was built for diagnosing cytomegalovirus status from the catalog of TCR beta chain sequences. This is the immuneACCESS table as TCRdb keeps it, with only in-frame sequences that have V and J called. A part of the clones is gone; compared with another copy, unresolved V genes explain less than half, and the rest is unexplained. D and trimming come from the DNA, and the V and J calls and clone size come from that table. The table for this sample lists about 160,000 clones; 75% to 90% of them were counted only once. 2% to 2.5% of the sample comes from the top ten. The donors belonged to the validation cohort of over a hundred subjects, which was separate from the roughly 670-subject first cohort. The study at large found these results: In vitro tests confirmed that three of the cytomegalovirus-associated TCR beta chains recognize cytomegalovirus antigens. The study listed 150 to 200 TCR beta chains as associated with cytomegalovirus. Cytomegalovirus status was reported to be diagnosed by the classifier with high specificity and sensitivity in both the original and validation cohorts. It was suggested by the authors that the approach could potentially be generalized to other disease states and immunological phenotypes. All 120 repertoires were used to score co-occurrence in the validation cohort in a later analysis, because that analysis had no HLA typing for the cohort. Most TCR sequences were observed very rarely across donors, whereas some public TCRs were present in many individuals. A later analysis found that TCRs clustered in the first cohort also tended to co-occur in the roughly 110 validation repertoires, with 94% of cluster scores above 0.

Sequencing input: PBMCs. The sequence is built from TRBV11-2 and TRBJ2-1, with 9 middle bases fitting TRBD2. The clonotype comes from a woman between 18 and 30 years old in good health and CMV-seronegative. The DNA reads as follows: TGTGCCAGCACCCCGGGCGGGAGGGCCGGGGTGGAGCAGTTCTTC. Protein translation: CASTPGGRAGVEQFF.